One sample yielded the 12 T cell receptor beta chains listed below, sequenced in a study of blood T cells in healthy people across ages. PCR was performed a second time for about 6 to 11 cycles using a sample-barcoded 5' primer and a J-beta primer mix. MiXCR, applied by TCRdb to the 5' RACE reads, yields one record per CDR3 protein. The sample shows 800,000 to 950,000 distinct CDR3 sequences, 25% to 30% of them seen only once. Separately, the same data were catalogued under a study of T cells of mothers and their children.

Sequenced input: blood. The receptors stem from a woman in her thirties or forties in good health.

This clonotype was picked up a small number of times. V and J are TRBV7-9 and TRBJ1-2; a weak D match, TRBD1 (5 bases). The germline V gene has CDR1 SEHNR and CDR2 FQNEAQ (reference sequence). Trimming stripped 5 bases from V and 1 base from J, with 23 bases between. This CDR3 contains 18 residues. The CDR3 nucleotides are TGTGCCAGCAGCCTAGAGGTTCGGGGACCCGATCATAACTATGGCTACACCTTC. Protein: CASSLEVRGPDHNYGYTF.

The CDR3 loop reads CASSFTGVGTYEQYF. The CDR3 DNA is TGTGCCAGCAGCTTTACAGGGGTGGGGACCTACGAGCAGTACTTC. The genes are TRBV7-9 and TRBJ2-7, with 7 nucleotides matching TRBD1. The germline V gene encodes CDR1 SEHNR and CDR2 FQNEAQ (reference sequence). Germline trimming cut 3 bases from V and 2 bases from J; bases unmatched to any gene: 7. CDR3 size: 15 residues.

The chain couples TRBV2 to TRBJ2-3; D gene ambiguous. Germline CDR1 and CDR2: SNHLY and FYNNEI. Trimming removed 8 bases at V and 1 base at J, with 10 bases between. The CDR3 has 13 residues. CDR3 bases: TGTGCCAGCGCTGCCGACCGCACAGATACGCAGTATTTT. It encodes CASAADRTDTQYF.

This clonotype appeared a few times. The chain has TRBV6-2 or TRBV6-3 and TRBJ2-1, with TRBD2 as a possible D gene (7 bases). Germline assignment: CDR1 MNHEY and CDR2 SVGEGT. CDR3 length equals 14 residues. Trimming took off 8 bases at V and 5 bases at J, with 16 bases between the two ends. The CDR3 nucleotides read TGTGCCAGCCGCCGGGGAGGGGGGAACAATGAGCAGTTCTTC. Translating it yields CASRRGGGNNEQFF.

This chain joins TRBV5-1 and TRBJ1-1; TRBD1 might be the D (6 bases). CDR1 is SGHRS and CDR2 is YFSETQ in the germline V gene. Trimming removed 5 bases at V and 4 bases at J, with 15 bases between. The CDR3 runs 14 residues. In nucleotides, the CDR3 is TGCGCCAGCAGTGATCAGGGGTCGATCACTGAAGCTTTCTTT. It yields the protein CASSDQGSITEAFF.

CDR3 nucleotides: TGTGCCAGCGCCTCGGACAGGGTATCTACCGGGGAGCTGTTTTTT. It encodes CASASDRVSTGELFF. The gene calls are TRBV12-3 or TRBV12-4 and TRBJ2-2, with 8 bases identical to TRBD1. J gave up 5 bases and V 8 bases, and 10 bases lay outside the gene matches. There are 15 residues in the CDR3.

V usage is TRBV9 and J usage is TRBJ2-3; TRBD1 aligns across 11 bases. V lost 2 bases and J lost 3; bases outside the gene matches: 5. The CDR3 length is 16 residues. Germline CDR1 SGDLS, CDR2 YYNGEE. CDR3 nucleotide sequence: TGTGCCAGCAGCGTTTCGGGGACAGGGGGAACAGATACGCAGTATTTT. It encodes CASSVSGTGGTDTQYF.

This clonotype was observed a handful of times. The chain combines TRBV14 with TRBJ1-2, with D perhaps TRBD1 (6 bases). Germline CDR1 and CDR2: SGHDN and FVKESK. This CDR3 spans 15 amino acids. Deletions cut 4 bases from V and 5 bases from J, with 17 bases between. The CDR3 bases are TGTGCCAGCAGCCTTTTTCCAGGGGCGGATTATGGCTACACCTTC. Residues: CASSLFPGADYGYTF.

Ten or more counts support this clonotype. The chain carries TRBV28 and TRBJ2-1; TRBD2 matches at 10 bases. Germline trimming cut 5 bases from V and 7 bases from J; bases unmatched to any gene: 8. This CDR3 region has 15 residues. Germline CDR1 and CDR2: MDHEN and SYDVKM. The CDR3 is CASSRAGGPNNEQFF. DNA of the CDR3: TGTGCCAGCAGTAGAGCGGGGGGGCCTAATAATGAGCAGTTCTTC.

This clonotype was detected many times. J is TRBJ1-2 and V is TRBV5-8, with D perhaps TRBD1 (5 bases). The V end was cut by 3 bases, the J end by 4 bases, with 13 bases between. The CDR3 extends over 14 amino acids. The germline CDR1 and CDR2 sequences are SGHTS and YDEGEE. The CDR3 loop reads CASSSAGPFYGYTF. The CDR3 DNA reads TGTGCCAGCAGCTCCGCGGGGCCATTCTATGGCTACACCTTC. Looking up the rest from reference TRBV5-8 and TRBJ1-2 gives the full variable domain: EAGVTQSPTHLIKTRGQQATLRCSPISGHTSVYWYQQALGLGLQFLLWYDEGEERNRGNFPPRFSGRQFPNYSSELNVNALELEDSALYLCASSSAGPFYGYTFGSGTRLTVV.

This clonotype appeared many times. The chain carries TRBV6-5 and TRBJ2-1; weak D call: TRBD1 (5 bases). V lost 2 bases and J lost 0, with 14 bases in between. Germline CDR1 MNHEY, CDR2 SVGAGI. The CDR3 has 17 residues. CDR3: CASSYLRSRDSYNEQFF. CDR3 bases: TGTGCCAGCAGTTACCTGAGATCCAGGGACTCCTACAATGAGCAGTTCTTC.

This clonotype was detected once. This may arise from a read error, as a much more abundant clone is one base away. The chain couples TRBV7-2 to TRBJ1-2; D may be TRBD1 (6 bases). Germline V gene data show CDR1 as SGHTA and CDR2 as FQGNSA. Trimming took 1 base from V and 4 from J, leaving 19 bases between them. This CDR3 has 17 residues. The CDR3 DNA reads TGTGCCAGCAGCTTAGAGGGGGACGGGGGTCCCTTCTATGGCTACACCTTC. Protein sequence: CASSLEGDGGPFYGYTF.